The next 32 T cell receptor beta chains were all read from a single sample in a study of OX40 agonist ivuxolimab in advanced cancers. Libraries were constructed by the immunoSEQ multiplex PCR assay. The clones in this table, taken by TCRdb from immuneACCESS, are in-frame only. Not every clone is retained; where verified, under half of the shortfall comes from an unresolved V gene, and the cause of the rest is unknown. This sample holds roughly 50,000 clones; roughly 77% were observed only once. Around 7.1% of the sample is taken by the ten largest. Sample: CD4+ or CD8+ T cells sorted from blood, taken in a trial of the OX40 agonist ivuxolimab. Every receptor here comes from an adult with an advanced solid tumor such as melanoma, head and neck, liver or kidney cancer.

This clone was seen more than once but under ten times. Other DNA sequences in this sample translate to the same CDR3. The chain employs TRBV11-2 and TRBJ2-2, with D possibly being TRBD2 (5 bases). This CDR3 has 17 amino acids. V was trimmed by 0 bases and J by 0 bases, leaving 11 bases between them. CDR1 is SGHAT and CDR2 is FQNNGV in the germline V gene. The CDR3 bases are TGTGCCAGCAGCTTAGATCCGGAAGCGGCGAACACCGGGGAGCTGTTTTTT. It yields the protein CASSLDPEAANTGELFF.

The chain employs TRBV29-1 and TRBJ2-7; tentative D call: TRBD1 (6 bases). V shed 6 bases and J shed 9 bases, with 27 bases lying between them. Germline V gene data show CDR1 as SQVTM and CDR2 as ANQGSEA. The CDR3 extends over 15 amino acids. The CDR3 DNA reads as TGCAGCGTATACCCGGCGCAGGGGAATCTCCACGTGCAGTACTTC. Translating it yields CSVYPAQGNLHVQYF.

The V call is TRBV29-1, the J call TRBJ2-7; TRBD1 aligns across 9 bases. Unmatched junction bases numbered 5, after V lost 3 bases and J lost 2 bases. The CDR3 covers 14 residues. Germline V CDR1 and CDR2: SQVTM, ANQGSEA. CDR3 protein: CSVDGTGKPYEQYF. CDR3 DNA: TGCAGCGTTGATGGGACAGGGAAGCCCTACGAGCAGTACTTC.

The V call is TRBV11-1, the J call TRBJ2-7; D ambiguous. V lost 0 bases and J lost 2, with 11 bases in between. In germline, CDR1 is SGHAT, CDR2 FQDESV (reference sequence). The CDR3 has 15 amino acids. CDR3 protein: CASSLAWGTAYEQYF. For the CDR3, the DNA is TGTGCCAGCAGCTTAGCTTGGGGTACCGCCTACGAGCAGTACTTC.

The chain couples TRBV15 to TRBJ2-5; TRBD1 or TRBD2 may be the D gene (5 bases each). Trimming shortened V by 7 bases and J by 5 bases, and 14 bases separated the two germline ends. This CDR3 has 13 amino acids. Looked up from germline, CDR1 is LNHNV and CDR2 is YYDKDF (reference sequence). CDR3 sequence: CATNSWGMETQYF. CDR3 in DNA: TGTGCCACCAATTCGTGGGGGATGGAGACCCAGTACTTC.

The V and J genes are TRBV5-6 and TRBJ1-1; perhaps TRBD1 as D (5 bases). CDR3 length: 15 amino acids. The V end lost 4 bases, the J end lost 1 base, and 14 bases lay between the germline ends. CDR1 and CDR2 (germline): SGHDT, YYEEEE. The CDR3 sequence is CASSLRGVGNTEAFF. The CDR3 nucleotides are TGTGCCAGCAGCCTACGGGGGGTCGGGAACACTGAAGCTTTCTTT.

The V and J genes are TRBV10-2 and TRBJ2-3; D tentatively fits TRBD1 or TRBD2 (6 bases each). Germline lookup yields CDR1 WSHSY and CDR2 SAAADI. This CDR3 is built from 14 residues. The germline V and J ends were trimmed by 6 bases and 2 bases, with 12 bases remaining between them. The DNA of the CDR3 is TGCGCCAGCAGAGGGGGGCTATCCACAGATACGCAGTATTTT. This sequence encodes CASRGGLSTDTQYF.

The rearrangement links TRBV5-4 to TRBJ2-7; TRBD1 might be the D (6 bases). V shed 0 bases and J shed 4 bases, with 11 bases lying between them. CDR3 length: 14 residues. Germline CDR1 and CDR2: SGHNT and YYREEE (reference sequence). The CDR3 spells CASSLAGVLYEQYF. CDR3 bases: TGTGCCAGCAGCTTGGCAGGGGTACTTTACGAGCAGTACTTC.

J is TRBJ1-5 and V is TRBV28; D is undetermined. This CDR3 has 14 residues. Trimming took 6 bases from V and 6 from J, leaving 15 bases between them. The V gene's germline CDR1 is MDHEN and CDR2 SYDVKM. The CDR3 loop is CASRVLGSFQPQHF. CDR3 DNA: TGTGCCAGCAGAGTTCTTGGGTCCTTTCAGCCCCAGCATTTT.

The gene calls are TRBV25-1 and TRBJ2-1; 8 positions agree with TRBD2. There are 18 residues in the CDR3. The ends lost 2 bases at V and 4 bases at J; junction bases unmatched: 13. Per the germline V gene, CDR1 is MGHDK and CDR2 is SYGVNS. The CDR3 DNA sequence: TGTGCCAGCAGTGAACTACAGCCGGGACTAGGGAATTACAATGAGCAGTTCTTC. Translated: CASSELQPGLGNYNEQFF.

As DNA, the CDR3 is TGTGCCAGCAGCTTAGTTCCAAGACCCCAAGAGACCCAGTACTTC. Amino acids: CASSLVPRPQETQYF. This chain joins TRBV7-2 and TRBJ2-5; no clear D gene. This CDR3 has 15 residues. The V end was cut by 1 base, the J end by 1 base, with 10 bases between. Germline assignment: CDR1 SGHTA and CDR2 FQGNSA.

This clone was seen a handful of times. V gene TRBV9 combines with J gene TRBJ2-7; 7 nucleotides line up with TRBD2. The junction had 2 bases not matched to a gene; V was cut back by 4 bases and J by 7 bases. This CDR3 contains 11 residues. Germline CDR1 reads SGDLS; CDR2 reads YYNGEE. CDR3 sequence: CASSSAGEQYF. In DNA, the CDR3 is TGTGCCAGCAGCTCAGCGGGGGAGCAGTACTTC.

This chain connects TRBV27 to TRBJ1-2, with D possibly being TRBD1 (6 bases). This CDR3 contains 15 residues. Germline V gene sequence: CDR1 MNHEY, CDR2 SMNVEV (reference sequence). V lost 4 bases to trimming and J lost 4 bases, with 16 bases between them. The CDR3 DNA follows: TGTGCCAGCAGTTCGTCAACAGGGTTCAGCTATGGCTACACCTTC. This codes for CASSSSTGFSYGYTF.

The table lists this clone with a few counts. V is TRBV5-1 and J is TRBJ1-1, with D uncertain. The CDR3 extends over 17 amino acids. The V and J ends lost 0 bases and 0 bases respectively, with 15 bases between them. Germline-derived CDR1 and CDR2 are SGHRS and YFSETQ. DNA for the CDR3: TGCGCCAGCAGCTTGGGGGCAGGTCGCACCATGAACACTGAAGCTTTCTTT. This translates into CASSLGAGRTMNTEAFF.

The V call is TRBV7-9, the J call TRBJ2-5, with 7 bases identical to TRBD1. CDR1 and CDR2 (germline): SEHNR, FQNEAQ (reference sequence). V dropped 5 bases and J dropped 5; count of bases not matched to a gene: 8. The CDR3 length is 14 residues. CDR3 bases: TGTGCCAGCAGCCGACAGGGTTTTTGGGAGACCCAGTACTTC. Translated: CASSRQGFWETQYF.

The chain is built from TRBV2 and TRBJ2-1, with D possibly TRBD1 on 6 matching bases. The germline V gene has CDR1 SNHLY and CDR2 FYNNEI. The CDR3 consists of 15 residues. Trimming took off 5 bases at V and 9 bases at J, with 20 bases between the two ends. CDR3 amino acids: CASSLDSEISGEQFF. The CDR3 nucleotides are TGTGCCAGCAGTCTGGACAGCGAGATAAGTGGTGAGCAGTTCTTC.

The chain uses TRBV25-1 and TRBJ1-2, with 7 positions matching TRBD1. The germline gives CDR1 MGHDK, CDR2 SYGVNS. The CDR3 consists of 15 residues. Trimming took 2 bases from V and 5 from J; bases not matched to a gene: 8. CDR3 sequence (DNA): TGTGCCAGCAGTGAAGGGAACAGGGGATCGTATGGCTACACCTTC. This encodes CASSEGNRGSYGYTF.

V and J are TRBV6-5 and TRBJ1-2; 7 bases are a match to TRBD1. V trimming: 5 bases; J trimming: 7 bases; junction bases outside the gene matches: 7. The germline V gene encodes CDR1 MNHEY and CDR2 SVGAGI. This CDR3 has 13 residues. CDR3 DNA sequence: TGTGCCAGCAGTCTCGACAGGGTGGCTGGCTACACCTTC. Its protein is CASSLDRVAGYTF.

This clone was found once. The rearrangement joins TRBV11-2 to TRBJ1-1; D is unclear. This CDR3 contains 10 residues. CDR1 is SGHAT, CDR2 FQNNGV, per germline. V lost 5 bases, J lost 10 bases, and 8 bases lay in between. The CDR3 nucleotides read TGTGCCAGCAGCACTAGAGCAGCTTTCTTT. Its translation is CASSTRAAFF.

The count of this clone is one. The chain uses TRBV28 and TRBJ2-7; tentative D call: TRBD1 (5 bases). V was shortened by 3 bases and J by 5 bases, with 23 bases between the two germline ends. CDR1 is MDHEN, CDR2 SYDVKM, per germline. The CDR3 is 17 amino acids. The CDR3 DNA follows: TGTGCCAGCAGTTTTTTGGGGCTCCTCGGTAGCCCCCACGAGCAGTACTTC. Its protein product is CASSFLGLLGSPHEQYF.

This chain joins TRBV7-8 and TRBJ2-5; D might be TRBD1 (6 bases). The CDR3 spans 14 residues. V was clipped by 4 bases and J by 7 bases, with 16 bases between them. Per the germline V gene, CDR1 is SGHVS and CDR2 is FQNEAQ. In DNA, the CDR3 is TGTGCCAGCAGCTCTGACGGACAGCAGGGGACCCAGTACTTC. Its translation: CASSSDGQQGTQYF.

The chain is built from TRBV4-3 and TRBJ2-1; TRBD1 matches at 10 bases. The length of the CDR3 is 17 residues. Trimming removed 0 bases from V and 7 bases from J; junction bases left unmatched: 9. Per germline, CDR1 LGHNA and CDR2 YSLEER. The CDR3 protein is CASSQDRTGGLRNEQFF. The CDR3 coding sequence is TGCGCCAGCAGCCAAGATCGGACAGGGGGATTAAGAAATGAGCAGTTCTTC.

This rearrangement joins TRBV18 to TRBJ2-7, with 7 positions matching TRBD1. Germline lookup yields CDR1 KGHSH and CDR2 LQKENI. There are 14 residues in the CDR3. The V segment lost 6 bases and the J segment 1 base; nucleotides outside the gene matches: 6. The CDR3 nucleotides are TGTGCCAGCTCGACAGGGCAGCATTCCTACGAGCAGTACTTC. Its protein is CASSTGQHSYEQYF.

The chain uses TRBV9 and TRBJ2-2; the match to TRBD2 covers 12 bases. V was clipped by 4 bases and J by 5 bases; unmatched bases: 6. The CDR3 covers 16 residues. Germline V gene sequence: CDR1 SGDLS, CDR2 YYNGEE. The CDR3 sequence is CASSPPGLAGTGELFF. The CDR3 DNA reads as TGTGCCAGCAGCCCTCCGGGACTAGCGGGTACCGGGGAGCTGTTTTTT.

This rearrangement joins TRBV11-3 to TRBJ2-3; tentative D call: TRBD2 (5 bases). Per germline, CDR1 SGHNT and CDR2 YENEEA. V lost 3 bases, J lost 1 base, and 11 bases lay in between. This CDR3 is 15 amino acids long. The CDR3 protein is CASSFDGKGTDTQYF. The CDR3 DNA follows: TGTGCCAGCAGCTTCGACGGGAAAGGCACAGATACGCAGTATTTT.

This clone was counted a single time. This sequence joins TRBV7-9 and TRBJ2-7; 11 bases fit TRBD2. The CDR3 is 15 residues long. V shed 6 bases and J 3 bases; nucleotides not matched to a gene: 7. Germline assignment: CDR1 SEHNR and CDR2 FQNEAQ (reference sequence). The CDR3: CASSPPGTSGYEQYF. CDR3 coding DNA: TGTGCCAGCAGTCCCCCCGGGACTAGCGGCTACGAGCAGTACTTC. The complete variable domain, with remaining parts taken from reference TRBV7-9 and TRBJ2-7, reads DTGVSQNPRHKITKRGQNVTFRCDPISEHNRLYWYRQTLGQGPEFLTYFQNEAQLEKSRLLSDRFSAERPKGSFSTLEIQRTEQGDSAMYLCASSPPGTSGYEQYFGPGTRLTVT.

This chain links TRBV6-1 with TRBJ1-1, with 11 bases aligning to TRBD1. The germline gives CDR1 MNHNS, CDR2 SASEGT. CDR3 length: 15 amino acids. The V and J ends lost 11 bases and 1 base, in that order; junction bases with no gene match: 9. CDR3 DNA sequence: TGTGCCGGGTTGGACAGGGGGCAGAGGAACACTGAAGCTTTCTTT. Its translation: CAGLDRGQRNTEAFF.

In its sample, this clone was seen once. DNA of the CDR3: TGTGCCAGCAGTGACAGGGGCTCCTATAATTCACCCCTCCACTTT. Translating it yields CASSDRGSYNSPLHF. The J gene is TRBJ1-6, the V gene TRBV6-6, with TRBD1 identical over 8 bases. The germline gives CDR1 MNHNY, CDR2 SVGAGI (reference sequence). V was pared by 5 bases and J by 0 bases, with 0 bases of the junction left unmatched. This CDR3 is 15 amino acids long.

The V and J genes are TRBV5-1 and TRBJ1-1; 9 positions match TRBD1. The CDR3 spans 15 residues. Unmatched junction bases numbered 11, after V lost 4 bases and J lost 7 bases. CDR1 SGHRS and CDR2 YFSETQ come from the germline V gene. CDR3 loop: CASSDPTGGVGEAFF. The CDR3 bases are TGCGCCAGCAGCGACCCCACAGGGGGCGTTGGTGAAGCTTTCTTT.

This clone has a handful of counts. CDR3 bases: TGTGCCAGCAGCCCCCGGGGACAGGGAGGATTCACTGAAGCTTTCTTT. It codes for CASSPRGQGGFTEAFF. The chain carries TRBV27 and TRBJ1-1, with TRBD1 matching over 9 bases. The length of the CDR3 is 16 residues. With 6 bases clipped from V and 4 bases from J, the junction kept 12 bases outside the gene matches. The germline gives CDR1 MNHEY, CDR2 SMNVEV (reference sequence).

V usage is TRBV5-1 and J usage is TRBJ1-4, with TRBD1 identical over 9 bases. J was trimmed by 4 bases and V by 7 bases; bases with no gene match: 11. CDR1 and CDR2 (germline): SGHRS, YFSETQ. CDR3 size: 16 residues. This chain's CDR3 is CASSPGQGRGNEKLFF. CDR3 sequence (DNA): TGCGCCAGCTCCCCTGGACAGGGGAGGGGTAATGAAAAACTGTTTTTT.

CDR3 loop: CASRGLGANEKLFF. The CDR3 bases are TGTGCCAGCAGGGGTCTTGGGGCTAATGAAAAACTGTTTTTT. The chain recombines TRBV6-5 with TRBJ1-4; D is ambiguous. This CDR3 spans 14 amino acids. Germline CDR1 and CDR2: MNHEY and SVGAGI. V lost 6 bases and J 3 bases, leaving 11 bases between the germline ends.